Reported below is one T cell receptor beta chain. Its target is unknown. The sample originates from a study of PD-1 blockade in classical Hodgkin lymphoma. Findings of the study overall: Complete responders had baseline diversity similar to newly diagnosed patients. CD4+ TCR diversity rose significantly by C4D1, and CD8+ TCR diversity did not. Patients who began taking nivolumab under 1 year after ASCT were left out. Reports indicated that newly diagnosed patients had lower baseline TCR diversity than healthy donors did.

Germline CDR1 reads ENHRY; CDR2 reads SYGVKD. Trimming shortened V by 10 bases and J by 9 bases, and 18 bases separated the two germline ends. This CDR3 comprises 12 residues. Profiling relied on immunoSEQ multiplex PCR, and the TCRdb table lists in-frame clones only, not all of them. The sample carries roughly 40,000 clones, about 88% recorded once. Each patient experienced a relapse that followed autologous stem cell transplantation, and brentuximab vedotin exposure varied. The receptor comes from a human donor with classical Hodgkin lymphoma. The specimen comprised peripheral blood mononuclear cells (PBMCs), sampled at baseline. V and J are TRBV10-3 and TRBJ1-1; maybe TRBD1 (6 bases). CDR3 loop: CATGETDSKAFF. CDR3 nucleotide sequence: TGTGCCACGGGGGAAACGGACAGTAAAGCTTTCTTT.